This T cell receptor beta chain comes out of a study of radiotherapy plus CTLA-4 blockade in lung cancer. Sequencing used immunoSEQ multiplex PCR; TCRdb keeps in-frame clones, though not all of them. This table has around 100,000 clones, 81% appearing once. CDR1 MNHEY and CDR2 SMNVEV come from the germline V gene (reference sequence). The CDR3 loop spans 15 amino acids. The ends were cut back, 7 bases at V and 5 bases at J, with 20 bases in the middle. V usage is TRBV27 and J usage is TRBJ1-1; D perhaps matches TRBD1 (5 bases). This clonotype originated in a human donor with non-small cell lung cancer that progressed on radiotherapy plus ipilimumab. Some clones in this sample may be carry-over from other donors' samples. The specimen was peripheral blood, collected from a patient treated with radiotherapy plus ipilimumab. CDR3 bases: TGTGCCAGCATATCCTCCACGTGGGGGTGGACTGAAGCTTTCTTT. Protein product: CASISSTWGWTEAFF.